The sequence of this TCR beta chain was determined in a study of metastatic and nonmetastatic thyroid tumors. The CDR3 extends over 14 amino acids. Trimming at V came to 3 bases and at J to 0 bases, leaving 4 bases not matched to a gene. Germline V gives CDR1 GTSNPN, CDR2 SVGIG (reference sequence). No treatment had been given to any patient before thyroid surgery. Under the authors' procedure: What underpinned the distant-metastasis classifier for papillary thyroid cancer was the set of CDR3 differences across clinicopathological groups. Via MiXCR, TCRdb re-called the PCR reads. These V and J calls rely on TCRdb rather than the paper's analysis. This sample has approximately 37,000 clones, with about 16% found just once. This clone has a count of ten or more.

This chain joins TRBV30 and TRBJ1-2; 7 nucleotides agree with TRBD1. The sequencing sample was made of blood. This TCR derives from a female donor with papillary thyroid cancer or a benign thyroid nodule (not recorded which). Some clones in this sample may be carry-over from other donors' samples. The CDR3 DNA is TGTGCCTGGAGCCCAGGGGGAGCTAACTATGGCTACACCTTC. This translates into CAWSPGGANYGYTF. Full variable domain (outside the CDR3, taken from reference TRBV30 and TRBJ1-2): SQTIHQWPATLVQPVGSPLSLECTVEGTSNPNLYWYRQAAGRGLQLLFYSVGIGQISSEVPQNLSASRPQDRQFILSSKKLLLSDSGFYLCAWSPGGANYGYTFGSGTRLTVV.